Below, 5 T cell receptor beta chains from the same sample are listed, as sequenced in a study of beta chain features in type 1 diabetes. Of the isolated RNA, all was reverse transcribed, and so the sequenced material was expressed TCRB transcripts. Data came from immunoSEQ multiplex PCR; TCRdb stores just in-frame clones and leaves some out. The sample includes about 16,000 clones, less than 60% of them seen just once. The material sequenced was stem cell memory CD4+ T cells from blood. These receptors came from a woman between 18 and 29 years old in good health.

V gene TRBV5-4 combines with J gene TRBJ2-7; the match to TRBD1 covers 7 bases. The CDR3 has 12 amino acids. The V gene end was trimmed by 0 bases and the J gene end by 6 bases; junction bases not matched to a gene: 0. Germline CDR1 and CDR2: SGHNT and YYREEE (reference sequence). The CDR3 DNA is TGTGCCAGCAGCTTGGCAGGGGGCGAGCAGTACTTC. It encodes CASSLAGGEQYF.

This clone was observed a handful of times. The chain combines TRBV18 with TRBJ1-1; D is uncertain. Trimming pared 3 bases from V and 3 bases from J, leaving 11 bases between. Germline loops: CDR1 KGHSH, CDR2 LQKENI. The CDR3 has 14 amino acids. This CDR3 reads CASSPAAGYTEAFF. As DNA, the CDR3 is TGTGCCAGCTCACCGGCCGCGGGCTACACTGAAGCTTTCTTT. Filled out from reference TRBV18 and TRBJ1-1, the complete variable domain reads NAGVMQNPRHLVRRRGQEARLRCSPMKGHSHVYWYRQLPEEGLKFMVYLQKENIIDESGMPKERFSAEFPKEGPSILRIQQVVRGDSAAYFCASSPAAGYTEAFFGQGTRLTVV.

This clone was counted a single time. The J gene is TRBJ2-5, the V gene TRBV7-9; D possibly corresponds to TRBD1 (6 bases). The germline V gene encodes CDR1 SEHNR and CDR2 FQNEAQ (reference sequence). Trimming took off 4 bases at V and 9 bases at J, with 18 bases between the two ends. The CDR3 sequence is 14 residues long. CDR3 DNA sequence: TGTGCCAGCAGCTCCCCGACAGGTCTTAGTGCCCAGTACTTC. Translation gives CASSSPTGLSAQYF.

The gene calls are TRBV5-1 and TRBJ2-1; TRBD2 matches at 13 bases. The V gene's germline CDR1 is SGHRS and CDR2 YFSETQ. Germline trimming cut 4 bases from V and 7 bases from J; bases unmatched to any gene: 2. This CDR3 contains 14 residues. CDR3 DNA sequence: TGCGCCAGCAGCGTGACTAGCGGGAGGAATGAGCAGTTCTTC. This encodes CASSVTSGRNEQFF.

This chain joins TRBV29-1 and TRBJ1-4, with D maybe TRBD1 (5 bases). CDR1 is SQVTM and CDR2 is ANQGSEA in the germline V gene. The CDR3 runs 12 residues. Trimming pared 2 bases from V and 8 bases from J, leaving 9 bases between. CDR3 coding DNA: TGCAGCGTTGAACAGGGAGGAGAAAAACTGTTTTTT. This encodes CSVEQGGEKLFF.